Following are 22 T cell receptor beta chains from one sample sequenced in a study of blood T cell repertoires in COVID-19 (dated by TCRdb to about 2020). Libraries were constructed by the immunoSEQ multiplex PCR assay. The source is immuneACCESS, and TCRdb retained only in-frame sequences with V and J called. Part of the clones is not carried over; for the studies checked, unresolved V genes explain less than half of this, and the remainder is unexplained. The sample table shows roughly 170,000 clones, and around 80% are seen once. 3.6% of the sample belongs to the ten largest clones. The sequenced sample consisted of PBMCs or T cells enriched from blood (not recorded which). The source of these receptors is a woman aged 50 to 60 in a cohort exposed to, infected with or recovered from COVID-19 (not recorded which).

The chain is built from TRBV4-3 and TRBJ2-7; weak D call: TRBD1 (5 bases). V was cut by 0 bases and J by 4 bases, with 13 bases left in between. This CDR3 has 15 amino acids. CDR1 and CDR2 from the germline V gene are LGHNA and YSLEER. CDR3 residues: CASSQDPRVAYEQYF. Written as DNA, the CDR3 is TGCGCCAGCAGCCAAGATCCCAGGGTGGCGTACGAGCAGTACTTC.

The DNA of the CDR3 is TGTGCCAGCAAATCTTGGGGAGGAACAGATACGCAGTATTTT. Translation: CASKSWGGTDTQYF. The chain combines TRBV28 with TRBJ2-3; D may be TRBD2 (6 bases). This CDR3 contains 14 residues. CDR1 and CDR2 (germline): MDHEN, SYDVKM. V lost 7 bases and J lost 3, with 14 bases in between. The entire variable domain, with the rest obtained from reference TRBV28 and TRBJ2-3, is as follows: DVKVTQSSRYLVKRTGEKVFLECVQDMDHENMFWYRQDPGLGLRLIYFSYDVKMKEKGDIPEGYSVSREKKERFSLILESASTNQTSMYLCASKSWGGTDTQYFGPGTRLTVL.

The gene calls are TRBV4-1 and TRBJ2-7; 7 bases are a match to TRBD1. The CDR3 runs to 14 residues. Germline trimming cut 1 base from V and 5 bases from J; bases unmatched to any gene: 5. CDR1 is MGHRA and CDR2 is YSYEKL in the germline V gene. CDR3 sequence: CASSQGQGSDEQYF. The CDR3 nucleotides are TGCGCCAGCAGCCAAGGACAGGGTTCAGACGAGCAGTACTTC.

V gene TRBV2 combines with J gene TRBJ2-3; TRBD1 aligns across 8 bases. Trimming at V came to 3 bases and at J to 2 bases, leaving 13 bases not matched to a gene. CDR1 is SNHLY, CDR2 FYNNEI, per germline. This CDR3 region has 18 residues. The DNA of the CDR3 is TGTGCCAGCAGTGATGACAGGGGTTTTAATAAAGACACAGATACGCAGTATTTT. The encoded protein is CASSDDRGFNKDTDTQYF.

This chain joins TRBV7-2 and TRBJ1-3; no clear D. Germline values: CDR1 SGHTA, CDR2 FQGNSA. With 0 bases removed from V and 2 bases from J, the gap between germline ends came to 8 bases. This CDR3 has 15 residues. CDR3 loop: CASSLAPGPGNTIYF. The DNA for the CDR3 is TGTGCCAGCAGCTTAGCGCCTGGGCCTGGAAACACCATATATTTT.

The CDR3 here is CASSVTRGRSGANVLTF. For the CDR3, the DNA is TGTGCCAGCAGCGTGACCCGAGGGCGCTCTGGGGCCAACGTCCTGACTTTC. The V call is TRBV9, the J call TRBJ2-6; perhaps TRBD2 as D (5 bases). Per the germline V gene, CDR1 is SGDLS and CDR2 is YYNGEE. The CDR3 is made up of 17 amino acids. Trimming took 2 bases from V and 0 from J, leaving 12 bases between them.

The chain carries TRBV5-1 and TRBJ2-5, with 11 bases fitting TRBD2. Germline-derived CDR1 and CDR2 are SGHRS and YFSETQ. The length of the CDR3 is 19 residues. Unmatched junction bases numbered 13, after V lost 1 base and J lost 2 bases. CDR3 coding DNA: TGCGCCAGCAGCTTGCCGTCTAGCGGGGGGCGAAGCGATCAAGAGACCCAGTACTTC. This encodes CASSLPSSGGRSDQETQYF.

The V call is TRBV3-1 (or the pseudogene TRBV3-2), the J call TRBJ1-1; D is uncertain. V was pared by 1 base and J by 9 bases, with 12 bases between. Per the germline V gene, CDR1 is LGHDT and CDR2 is YNNKEL (reference sequence). The CDR3 length is 13 residues. The CDR3 DNA is TGTGCCAGCAGCCAAGTTGGGCCCACCCAAGCTTTCTTT. It encodes CASSQVGPTQAFF.

V usage is TRBV29-1 and J usage is TRBJ2-5, with TRBD1 matching 9 bases. The trim removed 5 bases at V and 5 bases at J, leaving 12 bases unmatched. In germline, CDR1 is SQVTM, CDR2 ANQGSEA. The CDR3 is 15 amino acids. CDR3 bases: TGCAGCGTTAAACGGACAGGGGCTAATGAGGAGACCCAGTACTTC. Translated, it gives CSVKRTGANEETQYF.

This clone came up a few times. The junction shows a germline mismatch at one end, possibly a read error. The chain is built from TRBV7-7 and TRBJ2-1, with 8 bases identical to TRBD2. The CDR3 extends over 15 amino acids. Germline CDR1 reads SSHAT; CDR2 reads FNYEAQ (reference sequence). The CDR3 loop reads CASSPGSGGNNEQFF. CDR3 bases: TGTGCTAGCAGCCCGGGGAGCGGGGGAAACAATGAGCAGTTCTTC.

A single count supports this clone. The J gene is TRBJ1-5, the V gene TRBV19; a weak D match, TRBD1 (6 bases). Per the germline V gene, CDR1 is LNHDA and CDR2 is SQIVND (reference sequence). Trimming stripped 4 bases from V and 4 bases from J, with 17 bases between. The CDR3 is 16 residues long. The CDR3 sequence: CASSSSRGQWNQPQHF. The CDR3, as DNA: TGTGCCAGTAGTAGTTCGCGGGGGCAATGGAATCAGCCCCAGCATTTT.

This chain links TRBV28 with TRBJ2-2, with 8 nucleotides matching TRBD2. This CDR3 spans 17 amino acids. Germline-derived CDR1 and CDR2 are MDHEN and SYDVKM. Trimming removed 1 base from V and 4 bases from J; junction bases left unmatched: 8. The CDR3 DNA is TGTGCCAGCAGTTTATTCGGGCGGGAGGTAGGCACCGGGGAGCTGTTTTTT. It encodes CASSLFGREVGTGELFF.

The genes are TRBV19 and TRBJ2-1, with TRBD1 matching over 7 bases. The J segment lost 0 bases and the V segment lost 6 bases, leaving 8 bases of the junction unmatched. Germline V gene data show CDR1 as LNHDA and CDR2 as SQIVND (reference sequence). The length of the CDR3 is 16 residues. CDR3: CASSEQGTLSYNEQFF. DNA for the CDR3: TGTGCCAGTAGCGAACAGGGGACCCTCTCCTACAATGAGCAGTTCTTC.

On this clone: The germline gene is not matched at one end of the junction; a read error may be the cause. The V call is TRBV2, the J call TRBJ2-7; 13 bases fit TRBD2. Germline V gene sequence: CDR1 SNHLY, CDR2 FYNNEI. This CDR3 contains 15 residues. The CDR3 region has the DNA TGTGCCAGCATTAGGGCCCCAGGGACTAGCGGGGACAGGGACTTC. Amino acids: CASIRAPGTSGDRDF.

This clone was recorded a few times. This sequence joins TRBV19 and TRBJ2-7, with D hard to call. The CDR3 is 13 amino acids. Trimming stripped 5 bases from V and 3 bases from J, with 11 bases between. Germline-derived CDR1 and CDR2 are LNHDA and SQIVND (reference sequence). Here the CDR3 reads CASSYRSYYEQYF. The CDR3 DNA reads TGTGCCAGTAGTTACAGATCCTACTACGAGCAGTACTTC.

This clone appeared a single time. The chain employs TRBV19 and TRBJ2-7, with D possibly being TRBD2 (5 bases). V was shortened by 4 bases and J by 4 bases, with 11 bases between the two germline ends. This CDR3 spans 13 amino acids. Germline CDR1 and CDR2: LNHDA and SQIVND (reference sequence). The CDR3 is CASSTLRGYEQYF. Written as DNA, the CDR3 is TGTGCCAGTAGTACCCTCCGAGGGTACGAGCAGTACTTC. Full variable domain (missing parts from reference TRBV19 and TRBJ2-7): DGGITQSPKYLFRKEGQNVTLSCEQNLNHDAMYWYRQDPGQGLRLIYYSQIVNDFQKGDIAEGYSVSREKKESFPLTVTSAQKNPTAFYLCASSTLRGYEQYFGPGTRLTVT.

The V and J genes are TRBV7-2 and TRBJ1-4; the D gene is possibly TRBD1 (5 bases). The V gene's germline CDR1 is SGHTA and CDR2 FQGNSA. The CDR3 runs 14 residues. V gave up 5 bases and J gave up 3 bases, with 10 bases separating them. The chain's CDR3 is CASSRGGANEKLFF. DNA of the CDR3: TGTGCCAGCAGCCGCGGGGGGGCTAATGAAAAACTGTTTTTT.

This clone was seen a few times. The rearrangement uses TRBV30 and TRBJ2-7, with TRBD1 identical over 11 bases. The V gene end was trimmed by 2 bases and the J gene end by 7 bases; junction bases not matched to a gene: 10. Per germline, CDR1 GTSNPN and CDR2 SVGIG (reference sequence). The CDR3 sequence is 15 residues long. As DNA, the CDR3 is TGTGCCTGGAGTACTCGGGACAGGGGGAATATAGAGCAGTACTTC. Translating it yields CAWSTRDRGNIEQYF.

The chain employs TRBV4-2 and TRBJ2-5, with D possibly matching TRBD2 (6 bases). Looked up from germline, CDR1 is LGHNA and CDR2 is YNFKEQ. The CDR3 totals 14 residues. Trimming pared 1 base from V and 3 bases from J, leaving 9 bases between. The CDR3 region has the DNA TGTGCCAGCAGCCAAGCGGGAGTAGAAGAGACCCAGTACTTC. Translated: CASSQAGVEETQYF.

The chain has TRBV4-3 and TRBJ2-1; 10 nucleotides align to TRBD1. Per the germline V gene, CDR1 is LGHNA and CDR2 is YSLEER. This CDR3 spans 17 amino acids. The trim removed 2 bases at V and 5 bases at J, leaving 9 bases unmatched. CDR3 sequence: CASSQSGTGDGNNEQFF. The CDR3 nucleotides read TGCGCCAGCAGCCAATCAGGGACAGGGGACGGCAACAATGAGCAGTTCTTC.

The V gene is TRBV6-5, the J gene TRBJ1-4; 7 bases fit TRBD1. The V segment lost 6 bases and the J segment 6 bases; nucleotides outside the gene matches: 7. Germline-derived CDR1 and CDR2 are MNHEY and SVGAGI. The CDR3 runs 14 residues. The CDR3 nucleotides are TGTGCCAGCAGAAAGGGGGCCGTAGATGAAAAACTGTTTTTT. Translated: CASRKGAVDEKLFF.

CDR3 DNA sequence: TGTGCCAGCTCACCACCGGATCTGGACAGGGGGCGAAATCAGCCCCAGCATTTT. This gives the protein CASSPPDLDRGRNQPQHF. The J gene is TRBJ1-5, the V gene TRBV18, with 11 bases matching TRBD1. After removal of 0 bases from V and 4 bases from J, the junction contained 8 bases not matched to a gene. The CDR3 has 18 amino acids. Germline V gives CDR1 KGHSH, CDR2 LQKENI.